This is a list of T cell receptor beta chains from one sample in a study of cytomegalovirus exposure and HLA in healthy donors. Profiled with immunoSEQ multiplex PCR; TCRdb holds only in-frame clones, not every one. Among around 120,000 clones listed, roughly 80% were seen once. The sample was PBMCs. The receptor source for this set is a female donor in good health and CMV-seropositive. Each CDR3 is given with its conserved first and last residue. A D gene is named only where the DNA matches it firmly. Where a row states a size, it is once, few, many or the class of an expanded clone; other rows omit it.

V	J	size	D	CDR3	DNA
TRBV2	TRBJ2-7	-	-	CASSRAYEQYF	TGTGCCAGCAGCAGGGCCTACGAGCAGTACTTC
TRBV15	TRBJ1-2	once	-	CATSRAGFRMGYTF	TGTGCCACCAGCAGAGCCGGCTTCAGGATGGGCTACACCTTC
TRBV29-1	TRBJ1-3	-	TRBD1	CSARTGLSGNTIYF	TGCAGCGCCCGGACAGGGCTCTCTGGAAACACCATATATTTT
TRBV10-3	TRBJ2-5	-	TRBD2	CATSGLAGGDQETQYF	TGTGCCACCTCGGGACTAGCGGGGGGGGACCAAGAGACCCAGTACTTC
TRBV14	TRBJ1-5	once	-	CASSQVQGHHPNQPQHF	TGTGCCAGCAGCCAAGTTCAGGGCCACCACCCGAACCAGCCCCAGCATTTT
TRBV18	TRBJ2-2	-	TRBD1	CASSPLQTGTETGELFF	TGTGCCAGCTCACCACTTCAGACCGGGACAGAGACCGGGGAGCTGTTTTTT
TRBV15	TRBJ1-2	few	TRBD1	CATSRDSGGLNGYTF	TGTGCCACCAGCAGAGATTCAGGGGGCCTCAATGGCTACACCTTC
TRBV4-2	TRBJ1-1	-	TRBD1	CASSPPRGAYTEAFF	TGTGCCAGCAGCCCCCCCAGGGGGGCTTACACTGAAGCTTTCTTT
TRBV7-9	TRBJ1-3	-	-	CASGWGGSPGNTIYF	TGTGCCAGCGGGTGGGGGGGCAGCCCAGGAAACACCATATATTTT
TRBV14	TRBJ2-3	-	TRBD2	CASSQASGGFSTDTQYF	TGTGCCAGCAGCCAAGCAAGCGGGGGCTTTAGCACAGATACGCAGTATTTT
TRBV18	TRBJ1-5	-	-	CASSAAGVNQPQHF	TGTGCCAGCTCAGCAGCCGGGGTCAATCAGCCCCAGCATTTT
TRBV5-1	TRBJ1-4	-	-	CASSLGGLGEKLFF	TGCGCCAGCAGCTTGGGGGGGCTCGGAGAAAAACTGTTTTTT
TRBV12-5	TRBJ2-2	-	TRBD1	CASGLIGQGNTGELFF	TGTGCTAGTGGTTTGATAGGACAGGGGAACACCGGGGAGCTGTTTTTT
TRBV7-2	TRBJ2-1	-	TRBD2	CASSLGGASGDPEQFF	TGTGCCAGCAGCTTAGGGGGCGCTAGCGGGGACCCGGAGCAGTTCTTC